The 22 T cell receptor beta chains listed next were all sequenced from one sample in a study of cytomegalovirus exposure and HLA in healthy donors. Some clones are missing from TCRdb's copy, which holds only in-frame ones; the method was immunoSEQ multiplex PCR. The table shows about 100,000 clones, with around 96% occurring only once. The sequencing input was PBMCs. The receptors derive from a woman aged 18-29 years in good health and CMV-seronegative.

J is TRBJ2-3 and V is TRBV6-5; perhaps TRBD2 as D (7 bases). The CDR3 has 14 amino acids. Trimming took off 0 bases at V and 4 bases at J, with 8 bases between the two ends. CDR1 and CDR2 from the germline V gene are MNHEY and SVGAGI. The CDR3 spells CASSYSGGADTQYF. The CDR3 coding sequence is TGTGCCAGCAGTTACTCAGGGGGGGCAGATACGCAGTATTTT.

V usage is TRBV2 and J usage is TRBJ2-3; 8 bases are shared with TRBD2. This CDR3 is 14 amino acids long. Germline assignment: CDR1 SNHLY and CDR2 FYNNEI. Losses at the gene ends were 5 bases for V and 4 bases for J; bases not matched to a gene: 5. The CDR3 reads CASSTGGGPDTQYF. Written as DNA, the CDR3 is TGTGCCAGCAGTACGGGGGGGGGTCCAGATACGCAGTATTTT.

The chain has TRBV5-1 and TRBJ2-3; 7 positions agree with TRBD1. V lost 4 bases and J lost 0; bases outside the gene matches: 8. This CDR3 has 16 amino acids. Per the germline V gene, CDR1 is SGHRS and CDR2 is YFSETQ. The CDR3 DNA reads TGCGCCAGCAGCCCTACAGGGGCCCCTAGCACAGATACGCAGTATTTT. Encoded protein: CASSPTGAPSTDTQYF.

The V and J genes are TRBV27 and TRBJ1-6, with D possibly being TRBD1 (5 bases). V lost 4 bases and J lost 3, with 16 bases in between. The CDR3 is made up of 17 amino acids. Germline CDR1 and CDR2: MNHEY and SMNVEV (reference sequence). As DNA, the CDR3 is TGTGCCAGCAGTTATGGTGGGGGGGTTCTCTATAATTCACCCCTCCACTTT. Translation gives CASSYGGGVLYNSPLHF.

The CDR3 nucleotides read TGTGCCAGCAGCACTTCGGGTAACACCATATATTTT. Its translation: CASSTSGNTIYF. The chain carries TRBV9 and TRBJ1-3; no clear D gene. V gave up 4 bases and J gave up 7 bases, with 9 bases separating them. The germline V gene encodes CDR1 SGDLS and CDR2 YYNGEE. The CDR3 consists of 12 residues.

The J gene is TRBJ2-5, the V gene TRBV11-2; D not resolved. Germline V lookup: CDR1 SGHAT, CDR2 FQNNGV. This CDR3 region has 17 residues. Trimming cost V 5 bases and J 2 bases, with 21 bases left between them. The CDR3 bases are TGTGCCAGCAGCCAGAAAGTTAATAAAGACTGGCAAGAGACCCAGTACTTC. It specifies CASSQKVNKDWQETQYF.

V is TRBV2 and J is TRBJ2-7, with TRBD2 identical over 7 bases. The germline CDR1 and CDR2 sequences are SNHLY and FYNNEI. V lost 6 bases and J lost 4; bases outside the gene matches: 0. CDR3 length: 11 residues. The CDR3 spells CASRGGYEQYF. The CDR3 region has the DNA TGTGCCAGCAGGGGGGGGTACGAGCAGTACTTC.

The chain has TRBV4-1 and TRBJ2-7; no clear D gene. This CDR3 has 15 residues. CDR1 is MGHRA, CDR2 YSYEKL, per germline. Deletions cut 0 bases from V and 4 bases from J, with 13 bases between. CDR3 nucleotides: TGCGCCAGCAGCCAAGATCTGGCGGCCCTTTACGAGCAGTACTTC. This encodes CASSQDLAALYEQYF.

This clone came up once. The chain recombines TRBV4-1 with TRBJ1-1; D possibly corresponds to TRBD1 (6 bases). The V end lost 0 bases, the J end lost 0 bases, and 17 bases lay between the germline ends. The germline V gene has CDR1 MGHRA and CDR2 YSYEKL. CDR3 length equals 18 residues. The CDR3 DNA is TGCGCCAGCAGCCAAGAAATCGCCAGGGGCGTCTTGAACACTGAAGCTTTCTTT. It is translated as CASSQEIARGVLNTEAFF.

The rearrangement uses TRBV7-8 and TRBJ2-1; D unclear. This CDR3 has 15 amino acids. The ends were cut back, 3 bases at V and 4 bases at J, with 13 bases in the middle. Germline V gene sequence: CDR1 SGHVS, CDR2 FQNEAQ. DNA of the CDR3: TGTGCCAGCAGCTTCTCGAGGTCTTCGTACAATGAGCAGTTCTTC. Its translation: CASSFSRSSYNEQFF.

The DNA for the CDR3 is TGCGCCAGCAGCCCGGGGACCGCAGGAGGGACTGAAGCTTTCTTT. This sequence encodes CASSPGTAGGTEAFF. The rearrangement joins TRBV4-3 to TRBJ1-1; D is perhaps TRBD1 (5 bases). Germline V gene lookup returns CDR1 LGHNA and CDR2 YSLEER. Trimming pared 4 bases from V and 5 bases from J, leaving 17 bases between. The CDR3 sequence is 15 residues long.

The J gene is TRBJ1-1, the V gene TRBV29-1; 7 bases line up with TRBD1. The V and J ends lost 6 bases and 0 bases, in that order; junction bases with no gene match: 1. Germline V gene data show CDR1 as SQVTM and CDR2 as ANQGSEA. This CDR3 region has 12 residues. The CDR3 loop reads CSVGTVNTEAFF. CDR3 bases: TGCAGCGTCGGGACAGTGAACACTGAAGCTTTCTTT.

The chain couples TRBV7-2 to TRBJ1-4; D is unresolved. The CDR3 contains 14 residues. Germline CDR1 is SGHTA and CDR2 is FQGNSA. V shed 1 base and J shed 6 bases, with 9 bases lying between them. DNA for the CDR3: TGTGCCAGCAGCTTAGTCGGGATTGATGAAAAACTGTTTTTT. Translation: CASSLVGIDEKLFF.

CDR3 DNA: TGTGCCAGCTCACCAAGGGGTCCTATACCTAATGAAAAACTGTTTTTT. Protein product: CASSPRGPIPNEKLFF. The chain recombines TRBV18 with TRBJ1-4, with D possibly TRBD1 on 5 matching bases. Germline assignment: CDR1 KGHSH and CDR2 LQKENI. Trimming removed 2 bases from V and 3 bases from J, with 13 bases in between. The CDR3 length is 16 residues.

The chain combines TRBV7-9 with TRBJ2-1, with D possibly being TRBD2 (6 bases). CDR3 size: 15 residues. CDR1 and CDR2 (germline): SEHNR, FQNEAQ (reference sequence). With 1 base removed from V and 6 bases from J, the gap between germline ends came to 13 bases. Here the CDR3 DNA reads TGTGCCAGCAGCTTAGTAAGTGGGAGGTCCAATGAGCAGTTCTTC. Its translation is CASSLVSGRSNEQFF.

V usage is TRBV11-2 and J usage is TRBJ1-2; D is uncertain. CDR3 length: 13 amino acids. V lost 5 bases and J 8 bases, leaving 15 bases between the germline ends. The germline V gene has CDR1 SGHAT and CDR2 FQNNGV. CDR3: CASSGVTTDGYTF. CDR3 coding DNA: TGTGCCAGCAGCGGTGTAACCACAGACGGCTACACCTTC.

This chain uses TRBV4-3 with TRBJ2-5; TRBD1 is a possible D gene (7 bases). Germline loops: CDR1 LGHNA, CDR2 YSLEER. There are 15 residues in the CDR3. The V and J ends lost 4 bases and 1 base respectively, with 13 bases between them. The CDR3 reads CASSPLRDSQETQYF. The CDR3 DNA follows: TGCGCCAGCAGCCCCCTGCGGGACAGCCAAGAGACCCAGTACTTC.

This sequence joins TRBV27 and TRBJ2-7; the match to TRBD2 covers 14 bases. Trimming removed 8 bases from V and 6 bases from J; junction bases left unmatched: 9. There are 15 residues in the CDR3. Germline lookup yields CDR1 MNHEY and CDR2 SMNVEV (reference sequence). In DNA, the CDR3 is TGTGCCAGCGCCCCTGGGACTAGCGGGAGAGGCGAGCAGTACTTC. Its translation: CASAPGTSGRGEQYF.

The gene calls are TRBV28 and TRBJ1-3; 7 bases line up with TRBD1. The CDR3 runs 15 residues. J lost 2 bases, V lost 8 bases, and 9 bases had no gene match. Germline V gene sequence: CDR1 MDHEN, CDR2 SYDVKM. This CDR3 is CASWNRGPAGNTIYF. DNA for the CDR3: TGTGCCAGCTGGAACAGGGGTCCGGCTGGAAACACCATATATTTT.

This chain's CDR3 is CASSPKGGEYTDTQYF. The CDR3 nucleotides read TGTGCCAGCAGCCCCAAAGGAGGGGAATACACAGATACGCAGTATTTT. The rearrangement links TRBV7-8 to TRBJ2-3; TRBD2 is a possible D gene (6 bases). The CDR3 length is 16 residues. Trimming shortened V by 5 bases and J by 2 bases, and 17 bases separated the two germline ends. The germline V gene has CDR1 SGHVS and CDR2 FQNEAQ.

V gene TRBV2 combines with J gene TRBJ2-3, with 9 bases aligning to TRBD2. The CDR3 covers 16 residues. From germline, CDR1 is SNHLY and CDR2 FYNNEI. The V gene end was trimmed by 4 bases and the J gene end by 1 base; junction bases not matched to a gene: 6. CDR3 DNA: TGTGCCAGCAGTGGGATGGCGGGAGGGGGCACAGATACGCAGTATTTT. This codes for CASSGMAGGGTDTQYF.

The chain has TRBV7-2 and TRBJ2-5, with TRBD2 identical over 7 bases. The germline CDR1 and CDR2 sequences are SGHTA and FQGNSA. The length of the CDR3 is 14 residues. Trimming took 2 bases from V and 4 from J; bases not matched to a gene: 4. CDR3 region: CASSLMAGVETQYF. The DNA for the CDR3 is TGTGCCAGCAGCTTAATGGCGGGAGTAGAGACCCAGTACTTC.